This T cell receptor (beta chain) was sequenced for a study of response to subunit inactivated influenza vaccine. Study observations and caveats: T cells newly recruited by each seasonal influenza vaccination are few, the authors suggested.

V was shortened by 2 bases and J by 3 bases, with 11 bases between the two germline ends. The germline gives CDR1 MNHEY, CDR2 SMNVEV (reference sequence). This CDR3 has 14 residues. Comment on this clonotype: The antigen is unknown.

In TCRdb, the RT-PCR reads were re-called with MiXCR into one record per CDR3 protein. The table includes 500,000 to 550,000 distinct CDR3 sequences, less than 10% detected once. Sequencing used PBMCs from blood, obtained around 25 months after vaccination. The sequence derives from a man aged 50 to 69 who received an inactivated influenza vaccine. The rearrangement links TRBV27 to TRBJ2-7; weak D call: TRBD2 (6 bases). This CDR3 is CASSLGARDYEQYF. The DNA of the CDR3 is TGTGCCAGCAGTTTAGGGGCGCGGGACTACGAGCAGTACTTC.